What follows are 30 T cell receptor beta chains derived from one specimen sequenced in a study of patients and donors after allogeneic stem cell transplantation. MiXCR was run by TCRdb on the RT-PCR reads, yielding one entry per CDR3 protein. Among some 960,000 distinct CDR3 sequences, around 17% were seen once, and the ten largest hold around 6%. Sequenced: blood, either unsorted or a sorted T cell fraction (not recorded which). The origin of the receptors is a human donor who was either an allogeneic HSCT recipient or a stem cell or donor lymphocyte infusion donor (not recorded which). It is not recorded whose cells these are; they may come from a transplant donor.

The chain couples TRBV5-1 to TRBJ1-6; D is unresolved. The V end lost 1 base, the J end lost 1 base, and 9 bases lay between the germline ends. CDR3 length: 16 residues. In germline, CDR1 is SGHRS, CDR2 YFSETQ. The CDR3 here is CASSLKTGSYNSPLHF. The CDR3 DNA reads TGCGCCAGCAGCTTGAAGACGGGGTCCTATAATTCACCCCTCCACTTT.

This clonotype was found a few times. The genes are TRBV4-3 and TRBJ2-2; D possibly corresponds to TRBD1 (7 bases). The CDR3 is 16 residues long. V lost 2 bases and J 2 bases, leaving 12 bases between the germline ends. Germline V lookup: CDR1 LGHNA, CDR2 YSLEER. CDR3 DNA: TGCGCCAGCAGCCAACAGGGGGGATCCAACACCGGGGAGCTGTTTTTT. As protein: CASSQQGGSNTGELFF.

The V and J genes are TRBV3-1 and TRBJ2-7, with 11 bases matching TRBD2. From germline, CDR1 is LGHDT and CDR2 YNNKEL (reference sequence). The V and J ends lost 3 bases and 3 bases, in that order; junction bases with no gene match: 10. The CDR3 runs to 17 residues. Here the CDR3 reads CASSHLASGGFLYEQYF. CDR3 coding DNA: TGTGCCAGCAGCCATTTGGCTAGCGGGGGGTTCCTCTACGAGCAGTACTTC.

This clonotype has ten or more counts. V is TRBV12-3 or TRBV12-4 and J is TRBJ2-1; 7 bases line up with TRBD2. The CDR3 runs to 14 residues. With 0 bases clipped from V and 7 bases from J, the junction kept 3 bases outside the gene matches. The DNA for the CDR3 is TGTGCCAGCAGTTTAGCGGGAGGGGTAAATGAGCAGTTCTTC. Its protein is CASSLAGGVNEQFF.

DNA for the CDR3: TGCGCCAGCAGCTTCCGTAGGGCGAACACCGGGGAGCTGTTTTTT. Translating gives CASSFRRANTGELFF. This rearrangement joins TRBV5-1 to TRBJ2-2; unclear D gene. The CDR3 loop spans 15 amino acids. Trimming removed 2 bases from V and 0 bases from J, with 8 bases in between. Germline V gives CDR1 SGHRS, CDR2 YFSETQ.

The chain links TRBV9 to TRBJ2-7; D may be TRBD2 (7 bases). The CDR3 contains 14 residues. V lost 0 bases, J lost 7 bases, and 14 bases lay in between. Germline CDR1 reads SGDLS; CDR2 reads YYNGEE. The chain's CDR3 is CASSVGGGAREQYF. The CDR3 DNA reads TGTGCCAGCAGCGTAGGTGGGGGGGCCCGGGAGCAGTACTTC.

This clonotype was detected only a few times. CDR3 in amino acids: CASRLVAARDTIYF. CDR3 DNA: TGTGCCAGCAGGTTGGTGGCGGCCCGGGACACCATATATTTT. The rearrangement uses TRBV12-3 or TRBV12-4 and TRBJ1-3; unclear D gene. The germline V and J ends were trimmed by 6 bases and 8 bases, with 17 bases remaining between them. The CDR3 sequence is 14 residues long.

The genes are TRBV12-3 or TRBV12-4 and TRBJ1-1; tentatively, D is TRBD1 (6 bases). The CDR3 is made up of 14 amino acids. Between the trimmed V and J ends, which lost 3 bases and 5 bases, there was a span of 13 bases. CDR3 in amino acids: CASSLTGARTEAFF. In nucleotides, the CDR3 is TGTGCCAGCAGTTTGACGGGGGCGCGGACTGAAGCTTTCTTT.

CDR3 loop: CSALSGGLNSPLHF. The DNA for the CDR3 is TGCAGTGCCCTCAGTGGGGGTCTGAATTCACCCCTCCACTTT. This rearrangement joins TRBV20-1 to TRBJ1-6; D may be TRBD1 (5 bases). V was trimmed by 6 bases and J by 7 bases, leaving 16 bases between them. The CDR3 is made up of 14 amino acids. Germline V CDR1 and CDR2: DFQATT, SNEGSKA (reference sequence).

V usage is TRBV12-3 or TRBV12-4 and J usage is TRBJ2-1; TRBD1 is a possible D gene (6 bases). Trimming took 4 bases from V and 4 from J, leaving 20 bases between them. CDR3 length: 17 amino acids. The CDR3 reads CASSSSRTGTKYNEQFF. In DNA form, the CDR3 reads TGTGCCAGCAGTTCTTCACGAACCGGGACAAAATACAATGAGCAGTTCTTC.

This clonotype was observed at least ten times. The chain recombines TRBV12-3 or TRBV12-4 with TRBJ1-2; D gene ambiguous. The V and J ends lost 5 bases and 4 bases respectively, with 14 bases between them. The CDR3 runs 14 residues. This chain's CDR3 is CASSQSQGGYGYTF. Here the CDR3 DNA reads TGTGCCAGCAGTCAATCGCAAGGAGGCTATGGCTACACCTTC.

V is TRBV7-8 and J is TRBJ1-1, with D unresolved. The CDR3 has 11 residues. Germline V CDR1 and CDR2: SGHVS, FQNEAQ. The V end was cut by 4 bases, the J end by 7 bases, with 7 bases between. The CDR3 loop is CASSSTFEAFF. The DNA for the CDR3 is TGTGCCAGCAGCTCGACATTTGAAGCTTTCTTT.

This clonotype was counted between two and nine times. This chain connects TRBV5-1 to TRBJ2-1; D is perhaps TRBD2 (6 bases). CDR3 length: 15 amino acids. Trimming cost V 4 bases and J 7 bases, with 18 bases left between them. CDR1 and CDR2 (germline): SGHRS, YFSETQ. The CDR3 region is CASSPRGGPNNEQFF. In DNA form, the CDR3 reads TGCGCCAGCAGCCCGCGTGGAGGGCCGAATAATGAGCAGTTCTTC.

This clonotype was seen only a few times. V is TRBV11-2 and J is TRBJ2-2, with D unresolved. The CDR3 has 18 residues. Trimming left V 0 bases short and J 2 bases short, with 16 bases between. CDR1 is SGHAT, CDR2 FQNNGV, per germline. CDR3 coding DNA: TGTGCCAGCAGCTTAGAGTGGCCGGGTCTCCGAAACACCGGGGAGCTGTTTTTT. Translating gives CASSLEWPGLRNTGELFF.

There are a few counts of this clonotype. The chain couples TRBV12-5 to TRBJ2-5; D may be TRBD1 (6 bases). Germline V gene lookup returns CDR1 LGHNT and CDR2 FRNRAP. The CDR3 length is 13 residues. Trimming left V 2 bases short and J 4 bases short, with 8 bases between. CDR3 residues: CASGLQGSETQYF. The CDR3 DNA reads TGTGCTAGTGGTTTGCAGGGGTCAGAGACCCAGTACTTC.

This clonotype was counted only a few times. This sequence joins TRBV12-3 or TRBV12-4 and TRBJ2-2, with 11 bases fitting TRBD2. The CDR3 runs 17 residues. With V trimmed by 7 bases and J by 4 bases, 11 bases remained unmatched. The CDR3 DNA follows: TGTGCCAGCACTAGTAGACTAGCGGGGAGGGGCACCGGGGAGCTGTTTTTT. This encodes CASTSRLAGRGTGELFF.

The chain is built from TRBV20-1 and TRBJ2-3, with a weak D call TRBD2 (5 bases). With 5 bases removed from V and 4 bases from J, the gap between germline ends came to 19 bases. Germline V gene lookup returns CDR1 DFQATT and CDR2 SNEGSKA (reference sequence). CDR3 length: 15 residues. This chain's CDR3 is CSASAELHGADTQYF. The DNA for the CDR3 is TGCAGTGCTTCGGCGGAGCTGCACGGGGCAGATACGCAGTATTTT.

The gene calls are TRBV11-2 and TRBJ2-3; D uncertain. This CDR3 comprises 13 residues. The germline V and J ends were trimmed by 5 bases and 4 bases, with 10 bases remaining between them. Germline CDR1 SGHAT, CDR2 FQNNGV. The CDR3 coding sequence is TGTGCCAGCAGCCCCGAACCGGCAGATACGCAGTATTTT. Protein product: CASSPEPADTQYF.

V gene TRBV25-1 combines with J gene TRBJ1-1, with unresolved D. The CDR3 is 15 amino acids. Per germline, CDR1 MGHDK and CDR2 SYGVNS. Trimming stripped 4 bases from V and 7 bases from J, with 19 bases between. CDR3 in DNA: TGTGCCAGCAGTGGCTCTAGGTCGGGAAAGGGTGAAGCTTTCTTT. This codes for CASSGSRSGKGEAFF.

The table lists this clonotype with a few counts. The V and J genes are TRBV6-5 and TRBJ1-3, with D unclear. In germline, CDR1 is MNHEY, CDR2 SVGAGI. The length of the CDR3 is 15 residues. The V and J ends lost 2 bases and 4 bases respectively, with 12 bases between them. The DNA of the CDR3 is TGTGCCAGCAGTTACAGCCGGGTAGTAGGAAACACCATATATTTT. It codes for CASSYSRVVGNTIYF.

This clonotype was seen a single time. J is TRBJ1-1 and V is TRBV6-5; weak D call: TRBD1 (6 bases). V lost 2 bases to trimming and J lost 4 bases, with 17 bases between them. Germline-derived CDR1 and CDR2 are MNHEY and SVGAGI. This CDR3 is built from 16 residues. The CDR3 reads CASSYPIPQGPTEAFF. As DNA, the CDR3 is TGTGCCAGCAGTTACCCGATACCCCAGGGGCCCACTGAAGCTTTCTTT.

This clonotype was detected only a few times. The rearrangement joins TRBV4-1 to TRBJ1-1; D gene ambiguous. Germline lookup yields CDR1 MGHRA and CDR2 YSYEKL. With 5 bases removed from V and 1 base from J, the gap between germline ends came to 8 bases. The CDR3 extends over 13 amino acids. CDR3 bases: TGCGCCAGCAGCAAGGACGGGAACACTGAAGCTTTCTTT. This translates into CASSKDGNTEAFF.

The V and J genes are TRBV11-3 and TRBJ2-2; D not certain. Per the germline V gene, CDR1 is SGHNT and CDR2 is YENEEA. CDR3 length: 15 residues. Trimming shortened V by 1 base and J by 6 bases, and 12 bases separated the two germline ends. The CDR3 loop is CASSLVVGRAGELFF. The CDR3, as DNA: TGTGCCAGCAGCTTAGTGGTTGGCAGAGCCGGGGAGCTGTTTTTT.

This clonotype was seen ten or more times. The chain links TRBV12-3 or TRBV12-4 to TRBJ1-1, with D possibly TRBD1 on 5 matching bases. This CDR3 is 14 amino acids long. V shed 6 bases and J shed 0 bases, with 11 bases lying between them. CDR3 protein: CASSLRGVNTEAFF. In DNA form, the CDR3 reads TGTGCCAGCAGCTTAAGAGGGGTGAACACTGAAGCTTTCTTT.

This clonotype occurred a few times. This chain connects TRBV12-3 or TRBV12-4 to TRBJ1-5; D remains ambiguous. This CDR3 is built from 16 residues. V lost 3 bases, J lost 0 bases, and 12 bases lay in between. The chain's CDR3 is CASSFKTPHSNQPQHF. The CDR3 DNA reads as TGTGCCAGCAGTTTTAAGACACCCCATAGCAATCAGCCCCAGCATTTT.

The rearrangement joins TRBV7-6 to TRBJ1-3; possible D gene TRBD1, 6 bases. CDR3 length: 16 amino acids. The germline CDR1 and CDR2 sequences are SGHVS and FNYEAQ. V was pared by 2 bases and J by 3 bases, with 14 bases between. The chain's CDR3 is CASSLLLGTNGNTIYF. CDR3 sequence (DNA): TGTGCCAGCAGCTTACTTCTGGGGACAAATGGAAACACCATATATTTT. Together with reference TRBV7-6 and TRBJ1-3, the CDR3 gives the full variable domain: GAGVSQSPRYKVTKRGQDVALRCDPISGHVSLYWYRQALGQGPEFLTYFNYEAQQDKSGLPNDRFSAERPEGSISTLTIQRTEQRDSAMYRCASSLLLGTNGNTIYFGEGSWLTVV.

This clonotype has a count of ten or more. The chain couples TRBV20-1 to TRBJ2-7; 8 positions agree with TRBD1. The germline CDR1 and CDR2 sequences are DFQATT and SNEGSKA (reference sequence). The CDR3 length is 12 residues. V shed 6 bases and J 2 bases; nucleotides not matched to a gene: 3. The CDR3, as DNA: TGCAGTGCCGGGGACAGGACCTACGAGCAGTACTTC. This sequence encodes CSAGDRTYEQYF.

This clonotype was seen only a few times. The V call is TRBV4-1, the J call TRBJ1-2; possible D gene TRBD1, 6 bases. V was cut by 0 bases and J by 2 bases, with 16 bases left in between. The CDR3 runs to 17 residues. Germline lookup yields CDR1 MGHRA and CDR2 YSYEKL. The CDR3 DNA is TGCGCCAGCAGCCAAGAGAGCGTGGGGGCAAACAACTATGGCTACACCTTC. It specifies CASSQESVGANNYGYTF.

In its sample, this clonotype was seen a few times. In DNA, the CDR3 is TGTGCCACCAGCCTAGCGGGAGGCGCCCGGGGCGGGGAGCTGTTTTTT. Its protein product is CATSLAGGARGGELFF. The chain couples TRBV24-1 to TRBJ2-2, with 11 bases that match TRBD2. Germline CDR1 reads KGHDR; CDR2 reads SFDVKD. The CDR3 has 16 residues. V shed 7 bases, J shed 7 bases, and the junction held 10 bases outside the gene matches.

In this sample, this clonotype turned up many times. The V call is TRBV10-3, the J call TRBJ2-3, with no clear D. In germline, CDR1 is ENHRY, CDR2 SYGVKD. Trimming stripped 7 bases from V and 4 bases from J, with 6 bases between. The CDR3 has 11 amino acids. The CDR3 protein is CAIKRADTQYF. In DNA, the CDR3 is TGTGCCATCAAGCGAGCAGATACGCAGTATTTT.